This passage covers 25 T cell receptor beta chains from one sample sequenced in a study of T cell repertoires in cytomegalovirus infection. From the reads, TCRdb called clonotypes with MiXCR, one entry per CDR3 protein. The data contain approximately 500,000 distinct CDR3 sequences, 16% of them singletons. What was sequenced was CD8+ T cells from PBMCs. The origin of the receptors is a human donor in good health (CMV status not recorded). Some clones in this sample may be carry-over from other donors' samples.

This clonotype was seen repeatedly, ten times or more. V usage is TRBV7-9 and J usage is TRBJ1-4, with D possibly TRBD1 on 6 matching bases. The germline V gene has CDR1 SEHNR and CDR2 FQNEAQ (reference sequence). V was cut by 4 bases and J by 8 bases, with 14 bases left in between. This CDR3 is 14 amino acids long. In DNA form, the CDR3 reads TGTGCCAGCAGCTCCTCGGACAGACGAGAAAAACTGTTTTTT. Translation: CASSSSDRREKLFF.

The chain carries TRBV9 and TRBJ1-2; D may be TRBD1 (5 bases). The germline CDR1 and CDR2 sequences are SGDLS and YYNGEE. V lost 2 bases to trimming and J lost 2 bases, with 10 bases between them. The CDR3 sequence is 14 residues long. CDR3 nucleotide sequence: TGTGCCAGCAGCGTGGGGCAGGACAACTATGGCTACACCTTC. It yields the protein CASSVGQDNYGYTF.

This clonotype has just a few counts. The conserved closing phenylalanine or tryptophan is absent in this CDR3, likely reflecting a read error. This chain links TRBV5-5 with TRBJ2-1; tentatively, D is TRBD1 (5 bases). The germline V gene has CDR1 SGHKS and CDR2 YYEKEE (reference sequence). This CDR3 region has 18 residues. V lost 5 bases and J 2 bases, leaving 23 bases between the germline ends. Written as DNA, the CDR3 is TGTGCCAGCAGTCTGAAACCTCCTAGGACAACCACCTACAATGAGCAGTTCCTC. This gives the protein CASSLKPPRTTTYNEQFL.

The sample holds many counts of this clonotype. The chain couples TRBV7-9 to TRBJ2-1, with 10 bases matching TRBD2. CDR3 length equals 15 residues. The V segment lost 2 bases and the J segment 7 bases; nucleotides outside the gene matches: 5. Germline lookup yields CDR1 SEHNR and CDR2 FQNEAQ (reference sequence). The CDR3 DNA is TGTGCCAGCAGCTTAAAACTAGCGGGAATGAATGAGCAGTTCTTC. Translating gives CASSLKLAGMNEQFF. Using reference TRBV7-9 and TRBJ2-1 for the parts outside the CDR3, the full variable domain is DTGVSQNPRHKITKRGQNVTFRCDPISEHNRLYWYRQTLGQGPEFLTYFQNEAQLEKSRLLSDRFSAERPKGSFSTLEIQRTEQGDSAMYLCASSLKLAGMNEQFFGPGTRLTVL.

CDR3 region: CASSMGQGYGEQFF. CDR3 coding DNA: TGTGCCAGTAGTATGGGACAGGGGTACGGTGAGCAGTTCTTC. The chain couples TRBV19 to TRBJ2-1, with 10 bases that match TRBD1. Germline CDR1 LNHDA, CDR2 SQIVND (reference sequence). This CDR3 is 14 amino acids long. Trimming removed 3 bases from V and 9 bases from J; junction bases left unmatched: 5.

This clonotype was recorded a few times. CDR3 amino acids: CASSTRQGAPNYGYTF. The CDR3 DNA follows: TGTGCCAGCAGCACGCGACAGGGGGCACCTAACTATGGCTACACCTTC. The rearrangement links TRBV7-9 to TRBJ1-2; 10 nucleotides match TRBD1. J gave up 0 bases and V 5 bases, and 6 bases lay outside the gene matches. Germline V lookup: CDR1 SEHNR, CDR2 FQNEAQ (reference sequence). The CDR3 is 16 amino acids.

This clonotype has more than one count but fewer than ten. The V gene is TRBV27, the J gene TRBJ1-2; D not resolved. The CDR3 loop spans 16 amino acids. CDR1 is MNHEY, CDR2 SMNVEV, per germline (reference sequence). V was trimmed by 8 bases and J by 1 base, leaving 20 bases between them. The CDR3 loop is CASGSYASLVNYGYTF. As DNA, the CDR3 is TGTGCCAGCGGGTCTTACGCCTCCCTTGTTAACTATGGCTACACCTTC.

This clonotype was seen at least ten times. The rearrangement links TRBV11-2 to TRBJ1-5; no clear D. Trimming took off 5 bases at V and 9 bases at J, with 14 bases between the two ends. The CDR3 contains 13 residues. CDR1 is SGHAT, CDR2 FQNNGV, per germline. The CDR3 sequence: CASSPGSSVPQHF. In DNA form, the CDR3 reads TGTGCCAGCAGCCCCGGGTCGTCGGTGCCCCAGCATTTT.

A few counts support this clonotype. V is TRBV19 and J is TRBJ2-1; perhaps TRBD1 as D (5 bases). The CDR3 loop spans 16 amino acids. Trimming took 6 bases from V and 0 from J, leaving 15 bases between them. Germline CDR1 is LNHDA and CDR2 is SQIVND (reference sequence). CDR3 sequence (DNA): TGTGCCAGTAGCACCCCCGACAGTTACTCCTACAATGAGCAGTTCTTC. It is translated as CASSTPDSYSYNEQFF.

The genes are TRBV4-1 and TRBJ1-1, with TRBD1 matching over 10 bases. The CDR3 extends over 14 amino acids. Germline CDR1 and CDR2: MGHRA and YSYEKL. The V segment lost 3 bases and the J segment 3 bases; nucleotides outside the gene matches: 1. CDR3 region: CASSQGQGHTEAFF. The DNA for the CDR3 is TGCGCCAGCAGCCAGGGACAGGGGCACACTGAAGCTTTCTTT.

Ten or more counts support this clonotype. V is TRBV24-1 and J is TRBJ1-5, with TRBD1 matching over 9 bases. The germline gives CDR1 KGHDR, CDR2 SFDVKD. The V segment lost 7 bases and the J segment 2 bases; nucleotides outside the gene matches: 5. This CDR3 has 15 amino acids. As DNA, the CDR3 is TGTGCCACCAGCGGGGGACAGGGAGGCAATCAGCCCCAGCATTTT. Protein product: CATSGGQGGNQPQHF.

V and J are TRBV19 and TRBJ1-5, with D possibly being TRBD1 (5 bases). Germline loops: CDR1 LNHDA, CDR2 SQIVND (reference sequence). There are 15 residues in the CDR3. V was clipped by 2 bases and J by 7 bases, with 15 bases between them. The DNA of the CDR3 is TGTGCCAGTAGTATAAAAGCCCAGGGCGGACAGCCCCAGCATTTT. Its translation is CASSIKAQGGQPQHF.

This clonotype came up many times. In DNA, the CDR3 is TGTGCCAGCAGTAGATATTCCCGACAAAAATACAGGGGGCGCTTAGATACGCAGTATTTT. Residues: CASSRYSRQKYRGRLDTQYF. The chain recombines TRBV28 with TRBJ2-3, with TRBD1 matching 9 bases. The V gene's germline CDR1 is MDHEN and CDR2 SYDVKM. With 5 bases clipped from V and 5 bases from J, the junction kept 23 bases outside the gene matches. The length of the CDR3 is 20 residues.

Regarding this clonotype: A much larger clone differs by one base, so this may be a read error. The conserved final phenylalanine or tryptophan is absent from the CDR3, which likely points to a read error. The genes are TRBV6-5 and TRBJ2-5, with D perhaps matching TRBD1 (7 bases). CDR3 length: 15 amino acids. Trimming removed 2 bases at V and 2 bases at J, with 12 bases between. Germline CDR1 and CDR2: MNHEY and SVGAGI. This CDR3 is CASSYLQGGQETQYL. For the CDR3, the DNA is TGTGCCAGCAGTTACCTGCAGGGGGGACAAGAGACCCAGTACTTA.

This clonotype was seen ten or more times. This rearrangement joins TRBV7-8 to TRBJ2-4; the D gene could be TRBD1 or TRBD2 (5 bases each). Trimming shortened V by 5 bases and J by 5 bases, and 13 bases separated the two germline ends. The CDR3 is 14 amino acids. Germline CDR1 is SGHVS and CDR2 is FQNEAQ. Written as DNA, the CDR3 is TGTGCCAGCAGCCATCCGGGACCCGAAAACATTCAGTACTTC. Residues: CASSHPGPENIQYF.

The chain combines TRBV27 with TRBJ2-1, with TRBD2 matching 10 bases. V dropped 7 bases and J dropped 2; count of bases not matched to a gene: 8. Germline V gene lookup returns CDR1 MNHEY and CDR2 SMNVEV (reference sequence). The CDR3 is 16 residues long. DNA of the CDR3: TGTGCCAGCAATGTAGCGGGAGGAGGACCCTACAATGAGCAGTTCTTC. Translation: CASNVAGGGPYNEQFF.

This clonotype appeared a few times. The chain links TRBV9 to TRBJ2-2; TRBD2 matches at 8 bases. CDR3 length equals 16 residues. J gave up 7 bases and V 3 bases, and 11 bases lay outside the gene matches. Per germline, CDR1 SGDLS and CDR2 YYNGEE. DNA for the CDR3: TGTGCCAGCAGCGCGGGGGGGTCTAGCGCGGACGGGGAGCTGTTTTTT. It is translated as CASSAGGSSADGELFF.

As regards this clonotype: A much larger clone is a single base away; this may be a read error. V usage is TRBV6-8 and J usage is TRBJ2-2; D is possibly TRBD2 (5 bases). There are 16 residues in the CDR3. Germline values: CDR1 MNHGY, CDR2 SAAAGT. The CDR3 is CASPKSAAANTGELIF. CDR3 DNA: TGTGCCAGCCCGAAATCGGCGGCTGCGAACACCGGGGAGCTGATTTTT.

This clonotype was seen only a few times. The chain joins TRBV24-1 to TRBJ2-1; D tentatively reads TRBD1 or TRBD2 (5 bases each). Looked up from germline, CDR1 is KGHDR and CDR2 is SFDVKD. The CDR3 sequence is 19 residues long. V lost 4 bases and J lost 2, with 23 bases in between. CDR3 DNA: TGTGCCACCAGTGAGGGGACGGGCGCGCTAGCTGCAACCTACAATGAGCAGTTCTTC. This codes for CATSEGTGALAATYNEQFF.

V gene TRBV3-1 combines with J gene TRBJ2-7; 11 bases align to TRBD2. This CDR3 is 19 amino acids long. V trimming: 0 bases; J trimming: 5 bases; junction bases outside the gene matches: 15. Germline CDR1 reads LGHDT; CDR2 reads YNNKEL (reference sequence). The CDR3 sequence: CASSQEGITLAGGHHEQYF. The CDR3 DNA reads TGTGCCAGCAGCCAAGAGGGAATAACGCTAGCGGGAGGCCACCACGAGCAGTACTTC.

This chain connects TRBV20-1 to TRBJ1-1; D is possibly TRBD1 (5 bases). The CDR3 extends over 13 amino acids. Trimming shortened V by 4 bases and J by 1 base, and 10 bases separated the two germline ends. The germline V gene has CDR1 DFQATT and CDR2 SNEGSKA (reference sequence). CDR3 DNA: TGCAGTGCTACATGGGGGAGGAACACTGAAGCTTTCTTT. It yields the protein CSATWGRNTEAFF.

This clonotype has a count of ten or more. V and J are TRBV27 and TRBJ1-2; the match to TRBD1 covers 7 bases. Germline V CDR1 and CDR2: MNHEY, SMNVEV (reference sequence). V gave up 8 bases and J gave up 1 base; unmatched junction bases: 13. The CDR3 runs to 16 residues. CDR3 DNA sequence: TGTGCCAGCCTTGGGACGACAGGGTCAAATAACTATGGCTACACCTTC. Amino acids: CASLGTTGSNNYGYTF.

The chain is built from TRBV6-5 and TRBJ2-2; D remains ambiguous. Germline-derived CDR1 and CDR2 are MNHEY and SVGAGI. The V gene lost 2 bases and the J gene lost 7 bases, with 8 bases spanning the gap. The CDR3 length is 13 residues. CDR3 bases: TGTGCCAGCAGTTACGGAGAGGTCGGGGAGCTGTTTTTT. Amino acid sequence: CASSYGEVGELFF.

This clonotype showed up many times. This rearrangement joins TRBV7-9 to TRBJ2-1; 13 bases align to TRBD2. J was trimmed by 9 bases and V by 5 bases; bases with no gene match: 19. From germline, CDR1 is SEHNR and CDR2 FQNEAQ (reference sequence). The CDR3 is 19 amino acids. The CDR3 DNA follows: TGTGCCAGCAGCCCCGGGACTAGCGGGGCAGGGGGTTGGAAAGGTGAGCAGTTCTTC. Its protein product is CASSPGTSGAGGWKGEQFF.

The chain combines TRBV7-8 with TRBJ2-1, with 12 bases that match TRBD2. J gave up 6 bases and V 2 bases, and 8 bases lay outside the gene matches. Germline V gives CDR1 SGHVS, CDR2 FQNEAQ. This CDR3 comprises 17 residues. Here the CDR3 reads CASSLSASGGETNEQFF. The CDR3 region has the DNA TGTGCCAGCAGCTTATCGGCTAGCGGGGGGGAAACCAATGAGCAGTTCTTC.